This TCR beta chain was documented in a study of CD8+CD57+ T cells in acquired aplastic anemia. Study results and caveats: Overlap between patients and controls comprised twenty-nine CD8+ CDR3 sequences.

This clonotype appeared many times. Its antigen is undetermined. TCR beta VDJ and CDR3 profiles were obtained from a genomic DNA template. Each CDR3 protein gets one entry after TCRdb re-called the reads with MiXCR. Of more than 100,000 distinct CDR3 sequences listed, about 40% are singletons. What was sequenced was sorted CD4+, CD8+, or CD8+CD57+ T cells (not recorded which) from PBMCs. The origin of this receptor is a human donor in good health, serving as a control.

As DNA, the CDR3 is TGTGCCAGCAGCGTTGGGGCCGGGACAGGGAAGGGCTACACCTTC. Translating gives CASSVGAGTGKGYTF. The V call is TRBV9, the J call TRBJ1-2; 9 nucleotides agree with TRBD1. The V segment lost 2 bases and the J segment 8 bases; nucleotides outside the gene matches: 10. This CDR3 region has 15 residues. Looked up from germline, CDR1 is SGDLS and CDR2 is YYNGEE.